Listed below are T cell receptor beta chains from one sample, sequenced in a study of T cell changes during pregnancy in multiple sclerosis. This table comes from immunoSEQ multiplex PCR, and its TCRdb copy is limited to in-frame clones, with some not included. The sample shows about 57,000 clones, roughly nine tenths of them seen only once. Source: peripheral blood, taken in the first trimester of pregnancy. These receptors originate from a female donor in good health, enrolled as a control in a pregnancy study. Each CDR3 is given with its conserved first and last residue. Fields, in order: clone size, J gene, V gene, D gene, CDR3 DNA, CDR3 protein. The D gene is left open where the match is weak. A row's size may be missing; if present it is once, few, many or a size class.

NA TRBJ2-3 TRBV5-4 NA TGTGCCAGCAGCCTGACTCCTAGCACAGATACGCAGTATTTT CASSLTPSTDTQYF
NA TRBJ1-2 TRBV4-2 NA TGTGCCAGCAGCCAACCCCAAGAGGGAGGGTTTAACTATGGCTACACCTTC CASSQPQEGGFNYGYTF
NA TRBJ2-7 TRBV5-1 NA TGCGCCAGCGGGGAGGACGGCGTCAGGGACGAGCAGTACTTC CASGEDGVRDEQYF
NA TRBJ1-4 TRBV5-6 NA TGTGCCAGCAGCTTCCAGGGAGAAAAACTGTTTTTT CASSFQGEKLFF
few TRBJ2-2 TRBV2 NA TGTGCCAGCAAGAAGAGGGAGAATTTCGGGGAGCTGTTTTTT CASKKRENFGELFF
NA TRBJ2-3 TRBV7-9 TRBD1 TGTGCCAGCAGCGTTGGGACAGGGGGGGACCGTGGTACGCAGTATTTT CASSVGTGGDRGTQYF
NA TRBJ2-7 TRBV10-3 TRBD2 TGTGCCATCAGCGGGGGGGCGAACGAGCAGTACTTC CAISGGANEQYF
NA TRBJ2-5 TRBV7-2 TRBD2 TGTGCCAGCAGCTTTAGCGGGAGGTACCAAGAGACCCAGTACTTC CASSFSGRYQETQYF
NA TRBJ2-7 TRBV13 TRBD2 TGTGCCAGCAGCCTACGTTCCCTAGCGGGGGGCGTCAACGAGCAGTACTTC CASSLRSLAGGVNEQYF
NA TRBJ2-1 TRBV28 NA TGTGCCAGCAGTTGGGGGGTGATGAGCTCCTACAATGAGCAGTTCTTC CASSWGVMSSYNEQFF
NA TRBJ2-7 TRBV11-3 TRBD1 TGTGCCAGCAGCTCCTCGGACAGGGCCCACGAGCAGTACTTC CASSSSDRAHEQYF
NA TRBJ2-7 TRBV6-5 NA TGTGCCAGCAGTCGGAGCGGGTCCTTGAACGACGAGCAGTACTTC CASSRSGSLNDEQYF
NA TRBJ1-1 TRBV2 NA TGTGCCAGCAGTGAAGCCTCGGGGGGCGAAGCTTTCTTT CASSEASGGEAFF
NA TRBJ2-2 TRBV14 NA TGTGCCAGCAGCCCCAGGGTAGGAAGGGAGCTGTTTTTT CASSPRVGRELFF
NA TRBJ1-6 TRBV11-2 NA TGTGCCAGCAGCCCATTACGGGGAACTGGTTCACCCCTCCACTTT CASSPLRGTGSPLHF
NA TRBJ2-2 TRBV6-5 NA TGTGCCAGCAGACCCGGGGGTCCCGGGGAGCTGTTTTTT CASRPGGPGELFF
NA TRBJ2-3 TRBV19 TRBD2 TGTGCCAGTAGTCAACTAGCGGGAATAACAGATACGCAGTATTTT CASSQLAGITDTQYF
NA TRBJ2-3 TRBV7-8 NA TGTGCCAGCAGCCCCAGGGCAGGGGAGGGAGATACGCAGTATTTT CASSPRAGEGDTQYF
NA TRBJ2-1 TRBV23-1 NA TGCGCCAGCAGTCAAAGGAGGTTCTCCTACAATGAGCAGTTCTTC CASSQRRFSYNEQFF
NA TRBJ2-3 TRBV5-1 TRBD1 TGCGCCAGCAGCCCGGGACAGGTCACAGATACGCAGTATTTT CASSPGQVTDTQYF